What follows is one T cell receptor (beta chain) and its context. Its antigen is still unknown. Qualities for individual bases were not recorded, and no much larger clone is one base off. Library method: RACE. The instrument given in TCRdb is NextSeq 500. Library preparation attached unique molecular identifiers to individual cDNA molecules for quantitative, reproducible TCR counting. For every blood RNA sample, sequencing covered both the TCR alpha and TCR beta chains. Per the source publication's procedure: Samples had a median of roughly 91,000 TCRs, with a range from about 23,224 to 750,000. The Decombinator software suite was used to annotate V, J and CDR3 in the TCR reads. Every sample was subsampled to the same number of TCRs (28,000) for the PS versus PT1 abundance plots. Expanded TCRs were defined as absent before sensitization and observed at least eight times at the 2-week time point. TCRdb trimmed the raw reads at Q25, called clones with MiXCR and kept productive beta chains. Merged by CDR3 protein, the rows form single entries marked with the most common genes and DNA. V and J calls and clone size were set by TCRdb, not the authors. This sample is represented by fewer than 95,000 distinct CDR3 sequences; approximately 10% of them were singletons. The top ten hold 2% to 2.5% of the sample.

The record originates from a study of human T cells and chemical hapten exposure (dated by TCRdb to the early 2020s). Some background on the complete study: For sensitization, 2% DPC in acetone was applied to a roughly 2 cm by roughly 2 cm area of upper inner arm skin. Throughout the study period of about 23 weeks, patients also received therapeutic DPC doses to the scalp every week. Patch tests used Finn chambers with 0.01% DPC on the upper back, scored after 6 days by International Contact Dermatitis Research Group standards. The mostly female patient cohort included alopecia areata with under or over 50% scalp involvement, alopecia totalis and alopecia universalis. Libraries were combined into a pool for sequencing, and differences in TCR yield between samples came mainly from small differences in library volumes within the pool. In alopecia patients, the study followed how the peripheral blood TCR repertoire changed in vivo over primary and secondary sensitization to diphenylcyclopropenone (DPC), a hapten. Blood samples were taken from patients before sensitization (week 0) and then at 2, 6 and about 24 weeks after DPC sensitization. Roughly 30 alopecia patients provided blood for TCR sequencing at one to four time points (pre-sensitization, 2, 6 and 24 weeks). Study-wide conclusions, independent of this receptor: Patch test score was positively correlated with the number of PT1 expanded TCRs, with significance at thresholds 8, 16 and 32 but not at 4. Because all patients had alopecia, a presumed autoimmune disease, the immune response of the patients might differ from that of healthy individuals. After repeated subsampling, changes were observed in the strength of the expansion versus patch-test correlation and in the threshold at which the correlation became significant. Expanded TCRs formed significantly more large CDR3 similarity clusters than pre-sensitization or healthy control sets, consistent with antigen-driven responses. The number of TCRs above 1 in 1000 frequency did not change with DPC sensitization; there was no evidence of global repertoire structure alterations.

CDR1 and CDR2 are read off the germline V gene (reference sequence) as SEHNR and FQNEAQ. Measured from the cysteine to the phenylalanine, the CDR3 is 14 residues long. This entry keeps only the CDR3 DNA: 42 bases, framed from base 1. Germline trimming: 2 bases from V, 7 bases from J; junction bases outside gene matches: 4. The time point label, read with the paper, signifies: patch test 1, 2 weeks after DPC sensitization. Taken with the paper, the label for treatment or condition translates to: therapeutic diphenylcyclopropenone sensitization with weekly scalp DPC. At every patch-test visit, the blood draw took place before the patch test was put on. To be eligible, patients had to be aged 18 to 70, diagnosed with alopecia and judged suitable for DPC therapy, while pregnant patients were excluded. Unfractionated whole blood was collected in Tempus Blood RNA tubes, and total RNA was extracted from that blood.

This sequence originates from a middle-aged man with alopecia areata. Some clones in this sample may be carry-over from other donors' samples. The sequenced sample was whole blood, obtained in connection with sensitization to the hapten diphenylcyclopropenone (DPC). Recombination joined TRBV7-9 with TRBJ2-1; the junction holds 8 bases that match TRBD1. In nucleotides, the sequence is TGTGCCAGCAGCTTAATAGGACAGGGAAATGAGCAGTTCTTC. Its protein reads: CASSLIGQGNEQFF.